The clone carrying this T cell receptor beta chain was counted at least ten times. Its antigen remains unknown. This sample was included in a study of T cells after yellow fever vaccination. The study, taken as a whole, reports: Booster samples showed a return of most primary-vaccination clones (under 97% CD4, approximately 90% CD8).

Per germline, CDR1 MGHRA and CDR2 YSYEKL. This CDR3 spans 16 amino acids. With 5 bases removed from V and 2 bases from J, the gap between germline ends came to 17 bases. TCRdb processed the 5' RACE reads anew with MiXCR; each CDR3 protein has one entry. The sample has about 170,000 distinct CDR3 sequences; roughly 9.6% are singletons. The clonotype was recovered from a man between 18 and 35 years old who received the YFV17D yellow fever vaccine. The rearrangement uses TRBV4-1 and TRBJ2-3; D gene uncertain. The starting material was CD8+ T cells sorted from PBMCs, obtained 15 days after the yellow fever booster vaccination. CDR3 protein: CASSGPQGSITDTQYF. CDR3 coding DNA: TGCGCCAGCAGCGGACCACAAGGATCGATCACAGATACGCAGTATTTT.